One and the same sample provided the 17 T cell receptor beta chains below, sequenced in a study of Graves' ophthalmopathy and Graves' hyperthyroidism. The TCR beta CDR3 regions underwent amplification from RNA transcripts. A first-round RT-PCR used HTBI primers, followed by a second-round multiplex PCR. MiXCR, applied by TCRdb to the multiplex PCR reads, yields one record per CDR3 protein. The sample lists a few hundred thousand distinct CDR3 sequences; about a sixth were seen once. Sequences were obtained from peripheral blood. These receptors all stem from an adult man with Graves' ophthalmopathy.

This clonotype came up many times. The CDR3 sequence is CASSYDREETQYF. The CDR3 DNA reads as TGTGCCAGCAGTTACGACAGGGAAGAGACCCAGTACTTC. The chain links TRBV6-5 to TRBJ2-5; 7 bases line up with TRBD1. CDR1 is MNHEY and CDR2 is SVGAGI in the germline V gene. The CDR3 has 13 residues. V lost 2 bases and J lost 3; bases outside the gene matches: 0.

This clonotype has at least ten counts. V is TRBV20-1 and J is TRBJ2-7; TRBD2 matches 8 bases. There are 12 residues in the CDR3. Germline loops: CDR1 DFQATT, CDR2 SNEGSKA (reference sequence). The V segment lost 3 bases and the J segment 4 bases; nucleotides outside the gene matches: 2. The CDR3 spells CSASSSGYEQYF. DNA of the CDR3: TGCAGTGCTAGCTCTAGCGGGTACGAGCAGTACTTC.

In this sample, this clonotype turned up many times. The chain joins TRBV3-1 to TRBJ2-7; D call uncertain. Germline CDR1 reads LGHDT; CDR2 reads YNNKEL (reference sequence). The CDR3 has 12 residues. The V gene lost 1 base and the J gene lost 6 bases, with 7 bases spanning the gap. CDR3 sequence: CASSQVASEQYF. CDR3 nucleotides: TGTGCCAGCAGCCAAGTAGCATCCGAGCAGTACTTC.

As to this clonotype: Its ends do not fully match the called genes, so a read error is possible. This rearrangement joins TRBV30 to TRBJ2-7, with TRBD2 as a possible D gene (5 bases). The CDR3 is 14 amino acids. Germline V gives CDR1 GTSNPN, CDR2 SVGIG (reference sequence). DNA for the CDR3: TGTGCCTGGAGTGTAAAATCGGGGTCCTACGGGCAGTACTTC. Encoded protein: CAWSVKSGSYGQYF.

This clonotype was seen a handful of times. The V and J genes are TRBV12-3 or TRBV12-4 and TRBJ2-5; TRBD2 matches 10 bases. The J segment lost 3 bases and the V segment lost 3 bases, leaving 13 bases of the junction unmatched. The CDR3 length is 18 residues. The CDR3 DNA follows: TGTGCCAGCAGTTTTCAACTAGCGGGGCTATCCGGGAAAGAGACCCAGTACTTC. It translates to CASSFQLAGLSGKETQYF.

This clonotype was seen ten or more times. The chain uses TRBV20-1 and TRBJ2-4, with D perhaps being TRBD1 or TRBD2 (5 bases each). V was pared by 6 bases and J by 7 bases, with 16 bases between. The germline V gene has CDR1 DFQATT and CDR2 SNEGSKA (reference sequence). The CDR3 runs to 13 residues. The CDR3 region has the DNA TGCAGTGCCAGGGACGCCTCCGGGAACATTCAGTACTTC. This codes for CSARDASGNIQYF.

There are a few counts of this clonotype. The chain uses TRBV7-2 and TRBJ1-1; 7 bases line up with TRBD1. Germline CDR1 SGHTA, CDR2 FQGNSA. J was trimmed by 7 bases and V by 6 bases; bases with no gene match: 8. CDR3 length: 13 amino acids. The CDR3 sequence: CASSSDRVDEAFF. In DNA, the CDR3 is TGTGCCAGCAGTTCCGACAGGGTTGATGAAGCTTTCTTT.

This chain uses TRBV6-1 with TRBJ2-5, with D possibly being TRBD2 (6 bases). Germline assignment: CDR1 MNHNS and CDR2 SASEGT. This CDR3 has 12 residues. The V end lost 6 bases, the J end lost 7 bases, and 12 bases lay between the germline ends. Written as DNA, the CDR3 is TGTGCCAGCAGCGGCGGGAAAGGGACCCAGTACTTC. This sequence encodes CASSGGKGTQYF.

The V and J genes are TRBV15 and TRBJ2-7; D is undetermined. The CDR3 extends over 16 amino acids. V was cut by 0 bases and J by 5 bases, with 17 bases left in between. Germline lookup yields CDR1 LNHNV and CDR2 YYDKDF (reference sequence). The DNA of the CDR3 is TGTGCCACCAGCAGAGATTCCCCTAGGACGGGCCACGAGCAGTACTTC. This translates into CATSRDSPRTGHEQYF.

This clonotype was recorded many times. J is TRBJ1-3 and V is TRBV4-2; D is undetermined. The CDR3 spans 18 residues. The germline gives CDR1 LGHNA, CDR2 YNFKEQ. The V gene lost 4 bases and the J gene lost 0 bases, with 19 bases spanning the gap. CDR3 bases: TGTGCCAGCAGCCTCGACCCCGCGCGGCTGGACTCTGGAAACACCATATATTTT. This sequence encodes CASSLDPARLDSGNTIYF.

Ten or more counts support this clonotype. The chain uses TRBV6-5 and TRBJ1-2; no reliable D call. This CDR3 is built from 14 residues. Per the germline V gene, CDR1 is MNHEY and CDR2 is SVGAGI. The V end lost 6 bases, the J end lost 4 bases, and 15 bases lay between the germline ends. The CDR3 coding sequence is TGTGCCAGCAGGGCAGACCAAACCCCCTATGGCTACACCTTC. Its translation: CASRADQTPYGYTF.

Concerning this clonotype itself: This sequence may be a read error, since a much larger clone differs from it by one base. The chain couples TRBV29-1 to TRBJ2-5; D is ambiguous. Per germline, CDR1 SQVTM and CDR2 ANQGSEA. V lost 0 bases and J lost 1, with 9 bases in between. CDR3 length: 14 residues. The CDR3 DNA follows: TGCAGCGTTGAAGAGCATACGCGCCAAGAGACCCAGTACTTC. Protein: CSVEEHTRQETQYF. Full variable domain (missing parts from reference TRBV29-1 and TRBJ2-5): SAVISQKPSRDICQRGTSLTIQCQVDSQVTMMFWYRQQPGQSLTLIATANQGSEATYESGFVIDKFPISRPNLTFSTLTVSNMSPEDSSIYLCSVEEHTRQETQYFGPGTRLLVL.

This clonotype was counted at least ten times. This chain links TRBV5-1 with TRBJ2-7, with D unresolved. V lost 4 bases to trimming and J lost 2 bases, with 13 bases between them. CDR1 and CDR2 from the germline V gene are SGHRS and YFSETQ. CDR3 size: 14 residues. CDR3 region: CASSLTSTTYEQYF. CDR3 DNA: TGCGCCAGCAGCCTTACTTCCACGACCTACGAGCAGTACTTC.

In its sample, this clonotype was seen many times. The V and J genes are TRBV11-1 and TRBJ2-5; D is possibly TRBD1 or TRBD2 (5 bases each). Between the trimmed V and J ends, which lost 2 bases and 2 bases, there was a span of 12 bases. Looked up from germline, CDR1 is SGHAT and CDR2 is FQDESV (reference sequence). CDR3 length equals 15 residues. This CDR3 reads CASSLTGTEQETQYF. DNA of the CDR3: TGTGCCAGCAGCTTAACTGGGACGGAACAAGAGACCCAGTACTTC.

This clonotype was recorded at least ten times. The rearrangement uses TRBV6-4 and TRBJ2-7, with 9 bases fitting TRBD1. The CDR3 contains 15 residues. CDR1 is MRHNA, CDR2 SNTAGT, per germline. J gave up 5 bases and V 5 bases, and 10 bases lay outside the gene matches. The CDR3 sequence is CASSQSGTGSHEQYF. CDR3 DNA: TGTGCCAGCAGTCAGTCCGGGACAGGGTCTCACGAGCAGTACTTC.

This clonotype was found many times. V and J are TRBV6-2 or TRBV6-3 and TRBJ2-2, with D perhaps TRBD2 (5 bases). With 6 bases removed from V and 0 bases from J, the gap between germline ends came to 17 bases. This CDR3 is 17 amino acids long. Germline V gene data show CDR1 as MNHEY and CDR2 as SVGEGT. The CDR3: CASRLAVGSANTGELFF. The DNA for the CDR3 is TGTGCCAGCAGACTCGCTGTGGGGAGCGCGAACACCGGGGAGCTGTTTTTT.

This clonotype was detected ten times or more. The V call is TRBV7-8, the J call TRBJ2-5; the match to TRBD2 covers 8 bases. Per germline, CDR1 SGHVS and CDR2 FQNEAQ. The CDR3 loop spans 16 amino acids. V lost 5 bases and J lost 2; bases outside the gene matches: 10. Here the CDR3 DNA reads TGTGCCAGCAGCCGCATACCGGGACTAGTTCAAGAGACCCAGTACTTC. Protein sequence: CASSRIPGLVQETQYF.